This T cell receptor (beta chain) was observed in a study of blood T cell repertoires in COVID-19. V gave up 0 bases and J gave up 4 bases; unmatched junction bases: 9. The germline gives CDR1 SGDLS, CDR2 YYNGEE. The CDR3 contains 16 residues. TCRdb keeps only in-frame clones here, not all; method: immunoSEQ multiplex PCR. The repertoire consists of about 130,000 clones, with about nine tenths occurring once and the leading ten covering 4% to 5%. The rearrangement links TRBV9 to TRBJ1-1, with 7 positions matching TRBD1. The sample comprised peripheral blood. The TCR sequence derives from a man aged 55 to 69 with COVID-19, enrolled during active disease. The CDR3 nucleotides read TGTGCCAGCAGCGTAGGGGTGGAGGGGGCGCGCACTGAAGCTTTCTTT. Encoded protein: CASSVGVEGARTEAFF.